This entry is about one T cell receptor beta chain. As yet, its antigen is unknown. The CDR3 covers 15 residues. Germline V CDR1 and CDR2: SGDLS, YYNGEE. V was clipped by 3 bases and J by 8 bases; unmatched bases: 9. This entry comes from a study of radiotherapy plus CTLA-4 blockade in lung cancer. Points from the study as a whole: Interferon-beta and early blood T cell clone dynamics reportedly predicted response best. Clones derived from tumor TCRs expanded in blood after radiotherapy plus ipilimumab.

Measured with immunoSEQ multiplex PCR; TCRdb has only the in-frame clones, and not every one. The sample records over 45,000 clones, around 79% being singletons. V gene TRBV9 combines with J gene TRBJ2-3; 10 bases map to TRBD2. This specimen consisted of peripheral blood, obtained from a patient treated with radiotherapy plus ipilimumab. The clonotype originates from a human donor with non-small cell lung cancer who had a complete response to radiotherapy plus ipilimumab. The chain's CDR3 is CASSASGSNLLTQYF. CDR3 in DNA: TGTGCCAGCAGCGCTAGCGGGAGCAACCTCCTTACGCAGTATTTT.